This TCR beta chain originates from a study of T cells after posttransplantation cyclophosphamide. CDR1 is SGHRS, CDR2 YFSETQ, per germline. This CDR3 is built from 15 residues. V shed 2 bases and J shed 5 bases, with 13 bases lying between them. Profiled with immunoSEQ multiplex PCR; TCRdb holds only in-frame clones, not every one. The sample lists some 21,000 clones, around 98% occurring once. Source material: naive CD8+ T cells sorted from PBMCs. This clonotype was obtained from a man aged 40-49 years in good health, CMV-negative, and a related stem cell transplant donor. The chain combines TRBV5-1 with TRBJ2-2; possible D gene TRBD1, 6 bases. The CDR3 protein is CASSLRTATTGELFF. Here the CDR3 DNA reads TGCGCCAGCAGCTTACGGACAGCTACGACCGGGGAGCTGTTTTTT.